This TCR beta chain came from a study of T cells in pancreatic ductal adenocarcinoma. Sequencing was performed with immunoSEQ multiplex PCR; in TCRdb, only in-frame clones are kept and a portion is missing. The table has more than 2,500 clones, 70% to 85% seen once. Surgery without prior neoadjuvant therapy was the treatment of the selected pancreatic ductal adenocarcinoma patients. Trimming removed 2 bases from V and 6 bases from J, with 14 bases in between. CDR3 length equals 15 residues. Germline V lookup: CDR1 LNHDA, CDR2 SQIVND (reference sequence). Input material: pancreatic tumor tissue. The chain combines TRBV19 with TRBJ2-1; D is unresolved. The sequence was collected from a human donor with pancreatic ductal adenocarcinoma. CDR3 region: CASSISPRDSNEQFF. CDR3 DNA sequence: TGTGCCAGTAGTATAAGCCCCCGAGATAGCAATGAGCAGTTCTTC.